The 17 T cell receptor beta chains presented below share a single source sample, sequenced in a study of T cells expressing NK-cell markers. With the 5' RACE reads reprocessed, TCRdb shows one record per CDR3 protein and no DNA. This specimen shows about 260,000 distinct CDR3 sequences; the ten leading clones hold 4% to 5%. The sequenced material came from blood T cells: a sorted CD56 or NKG2C T cell subset, CD4+ or CD8+ T cells, or bulk PBMC T cells (not recorded which). The receptors were gathered from a woman aged 18 to 75 in good health.

V and J are TRBV7-2 and TRBJ1-4; TCRdb indicates TRBD1, and absent DNA this call remains unverified. The CDR3 loop spans 15 amino acids. Germline CDR1 and CDR2: SGHTA and FQGNSA. Here the CDR3 reads CASSLVGQVPEKLFF.

V gene TRBV11-1 combines with J gene TRBJ2-1; TCRdb's assignment of TRBD1 cannot be checked, as there is no DNA. Per germline, CDR1 SGHAT and CDR2 FQDESV (reference sequence). The CDR3 runs 16 residues. CDR3 residues: CASSPRKDRGLNEQFF.

V gene TRBV20-1 combines with J gene TRBJ2-1; TCRdb picks TRBD2, but there is no DNA to check that call. The CDR3 runs 16 residues. CDR1 is DFQATT, CDR2 SNEGSKA, per germline (reference sequence). This CDR3 reads CSASPVRASGNNEQFF.

The genes are TRBV7-2 and TRBJ1-2; TCRdb gives TRBD1 as the D gene, but with no DNA this cannot be confirmed. Germline CDR1 and CDR2: SGHTA and FQGNSA. The CDR3 length is 14 residues. The CDR3 is CASSLDQGVVGYTF.

This chain joins TRBV4-3 and TRBJ2-3; as DNA is missing, the TRBD2 call by TCRdb cannot be tested. Germline CDR1 is LGHNA and CDR2 is YSLEER. The CDR3 covers 14 residues. The CDR3 loop reads CASSQDLLAGLQYF.

The rearrangement uses TRBV6-2 or TRBV6-3 and TRBJ2-2; TCRdb outputs TRBD1, but without DNA this stays unchecked. This CDR3 has 13 amino acids. The germline V gene encodes CDR1 MNHEY and CDR2 SVGEGT. The CDR3 loop reads CASKGQNTGELFF.

The chain carries TRBV12-3 or TRBV12-4 and TRBJ2-3. The CDR3 sequence is 12 residues long. CDR3 loop: CASSLSGGTQYF.

The chain has TRBV27 and TRBJ1-4. The germline V gene has CDR1 MNHEY and CDR2 SMNVEV (reference sequence). There are 18 residues in the CDR3. The CDR3 protein is CASRPMVEAASTNEKLFF.

The chain couples TRBV11-2 to TRBJ2-1. The CDR3 spans 17 residues. Germline CDR1 SGHAT, CDR2 FQNNGV. The CDR3: CASSLVYVVRSYNEQFF.

V and J are TRBV12-3 or TRBV12-4 and TRBJ2-2; TCRdb outputs TRBD1, but without DNA this stays unchecked. CDR3 length equals 13 residues. The CDR3 sequence: CASSPDHTGELFF.

The chain employs TRBV21-1 and TRBJ2-3. TRBV21-1 is a listed pseudogene. The CDR3 sequence is 14 residues long. The CDR3 spells CASSKGASTDTQYF.

V is TRBV11-2 and J is TRBJ2-5; the TRBD1 assignment by TCRdb is unverifiable without DNA. The CDR3 consists of 14 residues. Germline V gives CDR1 SGHAT, CDR2 FQNNGV. CDR3 loop: CASSTDRGQETQYF. The variable domain in full, completed from reference TRBV11-2 and TRBJ2-5, reads EAGVAQSPRYKIIEKRQSVAFWCNPISGHATLYWYQQILGQGPKLLIQFQNNGVVDDSQLPKDRFSAERLKGVDSTLKIQPAKLEDSAVYLCASSTDRGQETQYFGPGTRLLVL.

The chain combines TRBV6-1 with TRBJ2-1; with no DNA, the TCRdb D assignment of TRBD2 cannot be verified. The CDR3 length is 15 residues. Germline V gene lookup returns CDR1 MNHNS and CDR2 SASEGT. CDR3 in amino acids: CASRVITSGDNEQFF.

This chain links TRBV7-2 with TRBJ1-1; TCRdb names TRBD1, which stays unverified in the absence of DNA. Germline V gene lookup returns CDR1 SGHTA and CDR2 FQGNSA. The CDR3 spans 13 residues. CDR3 protein: CASSQSGNTEAFF.

CDR3 amino acids: CSARDRGLNEQFF. V gene TRBV20-1 combines with J gene TRBJ2-1; TCRdb calls TRBD1, which cannot be checked without DNA. The V gene's germline CDR1 is DFQATT and CDR2 SNEGSKA (reference sequence). The CDR3 is made up of 13 amino acids.

The chain couples TRBV20-1 to TRBJ2-5; TCRdb designates TRBD2, a call that cannot be tested without DNA. The CDR3 has 18 amino acids. The germline V gene has CDR1 DFQATT and CDR2 SNEGSKA (reference sequence). The CDR3 here is CSALLLPRPGLEEETQYF.

The gene calls are TRBV4-3 and TRBJ2-6; TCRdb outputs TRBD1, but without DNA this stays unchecked. The CDR3 runs to 20 residues. CDR1 is LGHNA, CDR2 YSLEER, per germline. CDR3 sequence reads: CASSQDHSGTGGSGANVLTF.